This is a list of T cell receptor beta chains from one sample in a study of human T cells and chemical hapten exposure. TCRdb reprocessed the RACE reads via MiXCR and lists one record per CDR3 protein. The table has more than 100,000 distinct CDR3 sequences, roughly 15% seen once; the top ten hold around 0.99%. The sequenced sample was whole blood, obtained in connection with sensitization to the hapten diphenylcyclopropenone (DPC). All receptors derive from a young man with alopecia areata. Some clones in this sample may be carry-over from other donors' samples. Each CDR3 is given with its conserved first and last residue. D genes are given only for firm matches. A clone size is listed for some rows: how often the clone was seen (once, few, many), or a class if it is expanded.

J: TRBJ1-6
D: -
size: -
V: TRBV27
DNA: TGTGCCAGCAGTCCTGGGACGGCAGCCTATAATTCACCCCTCCACTTT
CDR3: CASSPGTAAYNSPLHF

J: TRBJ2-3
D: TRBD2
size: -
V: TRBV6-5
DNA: TGTGCCAGCAGTTCGGGAGGTCCGCAGTATTTT
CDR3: CASSSGGPQYF

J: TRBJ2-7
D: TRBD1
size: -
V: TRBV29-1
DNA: TGCAGCGTTCGGACAGGGAACGAGCAGTACTTC
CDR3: CSVRTGNEQYF

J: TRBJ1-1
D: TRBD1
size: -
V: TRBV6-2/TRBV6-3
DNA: TGTGCCAGCAGTTACTACGGACAGGGGTATCCTGAAGCTTTCTTT
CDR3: CASSYYGQGYPEAFF

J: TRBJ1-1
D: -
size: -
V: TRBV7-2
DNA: TGTGCCAGCAGCATGGGGCCCCAGAACACTGAAGCTTTCTTT
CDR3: CASSMGPQNTEAFF

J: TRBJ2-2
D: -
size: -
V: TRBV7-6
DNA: TGTGCCAGCAGCTTCCCGGGGGCCGCCGCGAACACCGGGGAGCTGTTTTTT
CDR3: CASSFPGAAANTGELFF

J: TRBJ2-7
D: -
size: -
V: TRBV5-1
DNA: TGCGCCAGCAGCTTGTCAGGACAGAGCTTCTACGAGCAGTACTTC
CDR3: CASSLSGQSFYEQYF

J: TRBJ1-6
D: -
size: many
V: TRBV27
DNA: TGTGCCAGCAGTTACGCAGGGAATAGTTCACCCCTCCACTTT
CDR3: CASSYAGNSSPLHF

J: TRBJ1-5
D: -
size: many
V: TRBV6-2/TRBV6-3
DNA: TGTGCCAGCAGTTACCGGTTAGGCGCTAATCAGCCCCAGCATTTT
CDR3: CASSYRLGANQPQHF

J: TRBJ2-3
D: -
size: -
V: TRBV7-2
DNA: TGTGCCAGCAGCTTATGGGACAGCACAGATACGCAGTATTTT
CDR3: CASSLWDSTDTQYF

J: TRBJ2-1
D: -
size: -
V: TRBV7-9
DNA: TGTGCCAGCAGCTTATGGTCCGGGGGGCAGTTTGAGCAGTTCTTC
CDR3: CASSLWSGGQFEQFF

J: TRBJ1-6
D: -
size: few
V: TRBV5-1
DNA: TGCGCCAGCAGCCTGTCGACCACGAATAATTCACCCCTCCACTTT
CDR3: CASSLSTTNNSPLHF

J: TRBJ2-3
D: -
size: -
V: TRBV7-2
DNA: TGTGCCAGCAGCTACATAGCGGCTAGCACAGATACGCAGTATTTT
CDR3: CASSYIAASTDTQYF

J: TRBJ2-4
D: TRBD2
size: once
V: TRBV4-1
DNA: TGCGCCAGCAGCCAAGATCTTTCCGGGGGGGCCGGAAACATTCAGTACTTC
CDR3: CASSQDLSGGAGNIQYF

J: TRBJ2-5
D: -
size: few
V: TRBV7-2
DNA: TGTGCCAGCAGCTTAGGGGGGGCAGGAGAGACCCAGTACTTC
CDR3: CASSLGGAGETQYF

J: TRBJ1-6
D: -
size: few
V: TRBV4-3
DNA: TGCGCCAGCAGCCAAGACATCTCGCCTTATAATTCACCCCTCCACTTT
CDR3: CASSQDISPYNSPLHF

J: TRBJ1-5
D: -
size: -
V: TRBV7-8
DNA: TGTGCCAGCAGCTTTAGGGCCAGGGAGATGGCGGGCGATCAGCCCCAGCATTTT
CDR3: CASSFRAREMAGDQPQHF

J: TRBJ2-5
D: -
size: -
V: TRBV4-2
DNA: TGTGCCAGCAGCCAACAAACAGGGTTGGGGGCCCAAGAGACCCAGTACTTC
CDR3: CASSQQTGLGAQETQYF

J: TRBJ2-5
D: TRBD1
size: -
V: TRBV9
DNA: TGTGCCAGCAGCGTAGGACAGGGGGAGACCCAGTACTTC
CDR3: CASSVGQGETQYF

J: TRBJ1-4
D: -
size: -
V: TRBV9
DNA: TGTGCCAGCAGCCCAGGGCTTGCTAATGAAAAACTGTTTTTT
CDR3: CASSPGLANEKLFF

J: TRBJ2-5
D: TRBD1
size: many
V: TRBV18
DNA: TGTGCCAGCTCACCACAACTCAGACAGGGGACCCAAGAGACCCAGTACTTC
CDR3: CASSPQLRQGTQETQYF

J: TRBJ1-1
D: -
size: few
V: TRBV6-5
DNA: TGTGCCACCTCCTCCTGGCTTCCCACTGAAGCTTTCTTT
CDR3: CATSSWLPTEAFF

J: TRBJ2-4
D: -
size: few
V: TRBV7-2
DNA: TGTGCCAGCAGCTTAGGTCCGGGTAACATTCAGTACTTC
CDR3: CASSLGPGNIQYF

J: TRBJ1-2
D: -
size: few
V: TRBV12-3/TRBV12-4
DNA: TGTGCCAGCAGTTTCGGGGGGTATGGCTACACCTTC
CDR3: CASSFGGYGYTF

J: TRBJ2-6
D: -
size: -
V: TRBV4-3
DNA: TGCGCCAGCAGCCCCCGCCGGACCTCTGGGGCCAACGTCCTGACTTTC
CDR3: CASSPRRTSGANVLTF

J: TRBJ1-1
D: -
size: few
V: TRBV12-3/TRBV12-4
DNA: TGTGCCAGCAGCCCCCCTGGGACTGAAGCTTTCTTT
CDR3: CASSPPGTEAFF

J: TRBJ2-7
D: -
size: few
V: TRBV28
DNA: TGTGCCAGCAACACATACGGGGTCTACGAGCAGTACTTC
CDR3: CASNTYGVYEQYF

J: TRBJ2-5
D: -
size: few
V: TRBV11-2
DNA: TGTGCCAGCAGCTGGCCGCGGGGATCCCCGAAATACCAAGAGACCCAGTACTTC
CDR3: CASSWPRGSPKYQETQYF

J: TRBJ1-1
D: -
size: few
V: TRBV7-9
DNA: TGTGCCAGCAGCTTCCCGGGGGCTGAAGCTTTCTTT
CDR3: CASSFPGAEAFF

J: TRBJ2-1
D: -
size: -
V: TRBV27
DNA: TGTGCCAGCAGTTTGCAAGCAGGTGTTAGCAATGAGCAGTTCTTC
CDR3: CASSLQAGVSNEQFF

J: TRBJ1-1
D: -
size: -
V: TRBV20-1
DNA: TGCAGTGCTAGAGGAGTGAGAGGCACTGAAGCTTTCTTT
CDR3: CSARGVRGTEAFF

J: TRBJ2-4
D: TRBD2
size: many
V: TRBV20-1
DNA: TGCAGTGTTTTTAGCGGGGGGCCACTAGCCAAAAACATTCAGTACTTC
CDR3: CSVFSGGPLAKNIQYF

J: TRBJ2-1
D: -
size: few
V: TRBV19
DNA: TGTGCCAGTAGACCACTTAGCTCCTACAATGAGCAGTTCTTC
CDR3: CASRPLSSYNEQFF

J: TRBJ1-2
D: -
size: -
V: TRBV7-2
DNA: TGTGCCAGCAGCTCACAGGGTCTTGTCTATGGCTACACCTTC
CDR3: CASSSQGLVYGYTF

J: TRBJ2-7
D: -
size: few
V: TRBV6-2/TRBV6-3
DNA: TGTGCCAGCAGTTACGTCGGCAGGACGGAGGAGCAGTACTTC
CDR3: CASSYVGRTEEQYF

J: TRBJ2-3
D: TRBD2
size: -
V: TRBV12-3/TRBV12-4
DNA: TGTGCCAGCAGCCCAAAGCATTTAGCGGGGGGGCCGTTAGATACGCAGTATTTT
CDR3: CASSPKHLAGGPLDTQYF

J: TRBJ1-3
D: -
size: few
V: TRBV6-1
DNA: TGTGCCAGCAGTGAAGCCCTGGGAAACACCATATATTTT
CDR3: CASSEALGNTIYF

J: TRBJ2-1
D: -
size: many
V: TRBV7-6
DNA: TGTGCCACAGAACCTTACGTCGGGCAGGACTCCTACAATGAGCAGTTCTTC
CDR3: CATEPYVGQDSYNEQFF

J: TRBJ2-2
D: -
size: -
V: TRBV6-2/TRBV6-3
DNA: TGTGCCAGCAGTCACTCAGGGGATCCCGGGGAGCTGTTTTTT
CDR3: CASSHSGDPGELFF

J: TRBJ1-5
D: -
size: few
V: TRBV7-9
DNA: TGTGCCAGCAGCTTAGCGTATAGCAATCAGCCCCAGCATTTT
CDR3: CASSLAYSNQPQHF

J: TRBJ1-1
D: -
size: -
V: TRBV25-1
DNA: TGTGCCAGCATCCAGGGGAGTGAAGCTTTCTTT
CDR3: CASIQGSEAFF

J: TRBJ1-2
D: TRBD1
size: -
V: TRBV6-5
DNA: TGTGCCAGCAGCCGGACGGGACAGGGGAACTATGGCTACACCTTC
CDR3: CASSRTGQGNYGYTF

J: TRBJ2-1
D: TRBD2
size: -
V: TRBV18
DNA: TGTGCCAGCTCACCGAGGACTAGCGGGGGGGCCGATGAGCAGTTCTTC
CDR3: CASSPRTSGGADEQFF

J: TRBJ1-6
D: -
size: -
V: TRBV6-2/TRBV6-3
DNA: TGTGCCAGCAGTTACCAAGGGGAGGATAATTCACCCCTCCACTTT
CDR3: CASSYQGEDNSPLHF

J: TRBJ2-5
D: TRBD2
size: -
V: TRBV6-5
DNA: TGTGCCAGCACCTCGTGGGCGGGGGGGACAAAACAAGAGACCCAGTACTTC
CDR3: CASTSWAGGTKQETQYF

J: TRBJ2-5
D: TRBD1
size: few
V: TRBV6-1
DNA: TGTGCCAGCACTTGGGACAGACAAGAGACCCAGTACTTC
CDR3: CASTWDRQETQYF

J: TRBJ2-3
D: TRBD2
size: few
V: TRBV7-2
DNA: TGTGCCAGCAGCTATAGCGGGGAAACAGATACGCAGTATTTT
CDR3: CASSYSGETDTQYF

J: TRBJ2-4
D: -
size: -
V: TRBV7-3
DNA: TGTGCCAGCAGCCTCTACCCCGACGGGGACATTCAGTACTTC
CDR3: CASSLYPDGDIQYF

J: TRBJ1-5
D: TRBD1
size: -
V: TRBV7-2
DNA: TGTGCCAGCAGCGTGACAGGGATTCAGCCCCAGCATTTT
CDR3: CASSVTGIQPQHF

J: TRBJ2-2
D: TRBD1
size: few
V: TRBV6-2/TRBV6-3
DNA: TGTGCCACCTCGGACAGGGTGGAAACCGGGGAGCTGTTTTTT
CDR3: CATSDRVETGELFF

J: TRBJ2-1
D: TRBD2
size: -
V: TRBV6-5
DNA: TGTGCCAGCAGCGATTCACTAGCGGGGAACTACAATGAGCAGTTCTTC
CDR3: CASSDSLAGNYNEQFF

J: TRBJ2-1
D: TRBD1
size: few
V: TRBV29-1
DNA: TGCAGCGCTGGAAGCCGGGGACAGGGGGCGAGGAATGAGCAGTTCTTC
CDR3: CSAGSRGQGARNEQFF

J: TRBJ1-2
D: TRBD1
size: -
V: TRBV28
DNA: TGTGCCACAGGGGACAGGAGGTATGGCTACACCTTC
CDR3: CATGDRRYGYTF

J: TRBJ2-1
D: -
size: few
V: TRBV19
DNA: TGTGCCAGTAGTTTGAAAGAGAGTGAGCAGTTCTTC
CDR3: CASSLKESEQFF

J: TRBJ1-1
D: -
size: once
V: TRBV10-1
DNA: TGCGCCAGCAGTGAGTCGCGGGCTATGAACACTGAAGCTTTCTTT
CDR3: CASSESRAMNTEAFF

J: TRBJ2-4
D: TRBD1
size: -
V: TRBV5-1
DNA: TGCGCCAGCAGCTGGTCGGGACAGACAGCCAAAAACATTCAGTACTTC
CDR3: CASSWSGQTAKNIQYF

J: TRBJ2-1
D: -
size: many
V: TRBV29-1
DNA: TGCAGCGTTGAAGTGGGCGGACTCTCCTACAATGAGCAGTTCTTC
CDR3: CSVEVGGLSYNEQFF

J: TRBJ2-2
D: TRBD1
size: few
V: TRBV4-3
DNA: TGCGCCAGCAGCCAAGAGGCAGGGGGAACCGGGGAGCTGTTTTTT
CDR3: CASSQEAGGTGELFF

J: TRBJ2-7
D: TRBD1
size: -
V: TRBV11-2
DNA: TGTGCCAGCAGCTCTAACCTTCCGGGACAGGGGGCAGGCGAGCAGTACTTC
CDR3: CASSSNLPGQGAGEQYF

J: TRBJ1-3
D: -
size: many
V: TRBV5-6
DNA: TGTGCCAGCAGCCGGAACTCTGGAAACACCATATATTTT
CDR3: CASSRNSGNTIYF